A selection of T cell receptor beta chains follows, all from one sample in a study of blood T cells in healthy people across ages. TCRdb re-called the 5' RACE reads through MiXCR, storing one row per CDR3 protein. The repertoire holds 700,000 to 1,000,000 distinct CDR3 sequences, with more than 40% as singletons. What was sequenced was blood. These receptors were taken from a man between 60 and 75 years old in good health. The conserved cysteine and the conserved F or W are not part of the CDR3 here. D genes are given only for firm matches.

ASSDTGTVYEQY | . | TRBJ2-7 | TRBV7-2
ASSQDSGQPEQY | . | TRBJ2-7 | TRBV4-3
SALDRGLGKLF | TRBD1 | TRBJ1-4 | TRBV20-1
ASSQDASPNSPLH | . | TRBJ1-6 | TRBV4-3
ASSQLGTYEQY | . | TRBJ2-7 | TRBV3-1
SASLGAYNEQF | . | TRBJ2-1 | TRBV20-1
ASSQRSGGAIEQF | TRBD2 | TRBJ2-1 | TRBV6-2/TRBV6-3
ASSLNGGRQETQY | TRBD2 | TRBJ2-5 | TRBV7-3
ASSLEWGSPEQY | . | . | TRBV11-3
ASSQPGGSYNEQF | TRBD2 | TRBJ2-1 | TRBV3-1
SAHGQGSSPLH | TRBD1 | TRBJ1-6 | TRBV20-1